This is a list of T cell receptor beta chains from one sample in a study of cytomegalovirus exposure and HLA in healthy donors. Clones were read by immunoSEQ multiplex PCR, and TCRdb kept only the in-frame ones, dropping some. The sample data list 30,000 to 35,000 clones. Sequencing was carried out using PBMCs. These receptors were taken from a woman between 40 and 50 years old in good health and CMV-seropositive. Both conserved end residues are part of each CDR3. A D gene is named only where the DNA matches it firmly.

TRBJ2-3,TRBV5-1,TRBD2,CASSLSTSGGALDTQYF,TGCGCCAGCAGCTTGTCGACTAGCGGGGGGGCCCTGGATACGCAGTATTTT
TRBJ2-7,TRBV6-5,NA,CASSYGTANYEQYF,TGTGCCAGCAGTTACGGGACTGCCAACTACGAGCAGTACTTC
TRBJ2-1,TRBV7-6,NA,CASSLGPANYNEQFF,TGTGCCAGCAGCTTAGGACCAGCGAACTACAATGAGCAGTTCTTC
TRBJ2-7,TRBV7-2,NA,CASSEVIGDEQYF,TGTGCCAGCAGCGAGGTGATCGGGGACGAGCAGTACTTC
TRBJ2-3,TRBV30,TRBD2,CAWSVREADTQYF,TGTGCCTGGAGTGTCCGGGAGGCAGATACGCAGTATTTT
TRBJ1-2,TRBV30,NA,CAWSRQSSYGYTF,TGTGCCTGGAGTAGACAGTCCAGCTATGGCTACACCTTC
TRBJ2-3,TRBV5-1,NA,CASSSGSPNTQYF,TGCGCCAGCAGCTCGGGGAGCCCGAATACGCAGTATTTT
TRBJ1-4,TRBV4-3,NA,CASSLWEETNEKLFF,TGCGCCAGCAGCCTATGGGAGGAGACTAATGAAAAACTGTTTTTT
TRBJ2-4,TRBV30,TRBD1,CAWSGPGQGRIQYF,TGTGCCTGGAGCGGTCCGGGACAGGGGAGGATTCAGTACTTC
TRBJ1-1,TRBV4-1,TRBD1,CASSLYPPVAGGPDTEAFF,TGCGCCAGCAGCCTCTACCCCCCAGTGGCAGGGGGGCCAGACACTGAAGCTTTCTTT
TRBJ1-4,TRBV30,NA,CAWSITQGFPEKLFF,TGTGCCTGGAGTATTACCCAGGGCTTCCCTGAAAAACTGTTTTTT